This TCR beta chain was found in a study of OX40 agonist ivuxolimab in advanced cancers. The wider study: Checkpoint inhibitors had been given previously to roughly 40% of patients.

Whole-study results and caveats: Among the lowest peripheral clonal expansion occurred in 0.1-3.0 mg/kg partial responders. More expanded clones were seen, on average, in CD8+ T cells than in CD4+.

Individuals having autoimmune disease history or systemic immunosuppression were not enrolled. Comment on this clone: Antigen unknown.

Germline V gives CDR1 ENHRY, CDR2 SYGVKD. The V gene lost 7 bases and the J gene lost 2 bases, with 13 bases spanning the gap. CDR3 size: 14 residues. The repertoire was sequenced with immunoSEQ multiplex PCR; TCRdb's copy has only in-frame clones and lacks some. The sample consists of approximately 74,000 clones, about 93% of them appearing once. This TCR derives from an adult with an advanced solid tumor such as melanoma, head and neck, liver or kidney cancer. Material: CD4+ or CD8+ T cells sorted from blood, obtained in a trial of the OX40 agonist ivuxolimab. The chain carries TRBV10-3 and TRBJ2-3; D ambiguous. The CDR3 sequence: CAIKYGETTDTQYF. The CDR3 DNA follows: TGTGCCATCAAATACGGCGAGACCACAGATACGCAGTATTTT.